What follows are 8 T cell receptor beta chains derived from one specimen sequenced in a study of human CD8 memory T cell subsets. Sequencing libraries of TCR beta were made by UMI-labeled 5' RACE. TCRdb reanalyzed the 5' RACE reads, giving one entry per CDR3 protein sequence and no DNA. This listing includes 10,000 to 11,000 distinct CDR3 sequences. Source material: CD8+ stem-like memory T cells (TSCM and TCM) sorted from PBMCs. Subset noted: stem-like memory CD8 T cells (TSTEM), CCR7+ PD-1- TIGIT-. The receptors stem from a human donor in good health.

This clonotype is deemed medium-sized by its frequency. The chain employs TRBV28 and TRBJ1-5; TCRdb indicates TRBD1, and absent DNA this call remains unverified. Germline-derived CDR1 and CDR2 are MDHEN and SYDVKM. The CDR3 has 15 residues. The CDR3 reads CASTPLGESNQPQHF.

This clonotype shows up as medium-sized by frequency. The chain combines TRBV2 with TRBJ2-7; the TCRdb D gene call, TRBD1, has no DNA to confirm it. Germline V gene data show CDR1 as SNHLY and CDR2 as FYNNEI. This CDR3 spans 14 amino acids. The CDR3 region is CASSVFSYRPEQYF.

According to its frequency, this clonotype is medium-sized (0.01 to 0.1%). The rearrangement uses TRBV12-3 or TRBV12-4 and TRBJ2-1. The CDR3 is made up of 11 amino acids. The CDR3 protein is CASSLGNEQFF.

The chain recombines TRBV24-1 with TRBJ1-5; TCRdb names TRBD1, which stays unverified in the absence of DNA. Germline values: CDR1 KGHDR, CDR2 SFDVKD. The CDR3 covers 15 residues. The CDR3 loop is CATSAGTGGSQPQHF.

V is TRBV6-2 or TRBV6-3 and J is TRBJ1-1. There are 16 residues in the CDR3. CDR1 is MNHEY and CDR2 is SVGEGT in the germline V gene. The CDR3 protein is CASSMSRWVTNTEAFF.

The chain carries TRBV7-2 and TRBJ2-3; TCRdb's D call of TRBD2 is untestable without DNA. CDR3 length equals 15 residues. Germline V lookup: CDR1 SGHTA, CDR2 FQGNSA. The CDR3: CASSFLAGGADTQYF.

The chain has TRBV12-3 or TRBV12-4 and TRBJ2-2; TCRdb outputs TRBD2, but without DNA this stays unchecked. The CDR3 runs to 14 residues. CDR3 region: CASSYTLAAGELFF.

The chain employs TRBV13 and TRBJ2-7. The CDR3 consists of 18 residues. The germline gives CDR1 PRHDT, CDR2 FYEKMQ (reference sequence). The CDR3 loop is CASSLEGLQTKTSYEQYF.